This is a list of T cell receptor beta chains from one sample in a study of control samples from healthy donors and cancer patients. Sequenced by immunoSEQ multiplex PCR; TCRdb stores in-frame clones only, minus some. The table shows tens of thousands of clones, with approximately 88% occurring only once. Sequencing was done on a sample of PBMCs. The source is a man aged 65 to 79 with lung cancer. Each CDR3 is given with its conserved first and last residue. Fields, in order: V gene, clone size, J gene, D gene, CDR3 DNA, CDR3 protein. A D gene is named only where the DNA matches it firmly. Part of the rows lack a size; the others show once, few, many or a class for expanded clones.

v_call: TRBV4-2; clone_size: NA; j_call: TRBJ1-5; d_call: TRBD1; cdr3_nt: TGTGCCAGCAGCCAAGGACAGGGAACTCAGCCCCAGCATTTT; cdr3_aa: CASSQGQGTQPQHF
v_call: TRBV27; clone_size: NA; j_call: TRBJ2-5; d_call: TRBD1; cdr3_nt: TGTGCCAGCAGGATGGAAGGACAGGGGGCCGGGTCCGGAGAGACCCAGTACTTC; cdr3_aa: CASRMEGQGAGSGETQYF
v_call: TRBV7-6; clone_size: NA; j_call: TRBJ2-3; d_call: TRBD1; cdr3_nt: TGTGCCAGCAGCTCAGGGGGACAGGGGGCTGCAGATACGCAGTATTTT; cdr3_aa: CASSSGGQGAADTQYF
v_call: TRBV5-6; clone_size: once; j_call: TRBJ1-3; d_call: TRBD1; cdr3_nt: TGTGCCAGCAGCTTTCAGGGGGCTAGAGGAAACACCATATATTTT; cdr3_aa: CASSFQGARGNTIYF
v_call: TRBV7-6; clone_size: NA; j_call: TRBJ2-3; d_call: TRBD2; cdr3_nt: TGTGCCAGCAGTCGAACCAGCGGGGGTAGCACAGATACGCAGTATTTT; cdr3_aa: CASSRTSGGSTDTQYF
v_call: TRBV7-9; clone_size: NA; j_call: TRBJ1-1; d_call: NA; cdr3_nt: TGTGCCAGCAGCTTAGTTGGCGGGAACACTGAAGCTTTCTTT; cdr3_aa: CASSLVGGNTEAFF
v_call: TRBV7-3; clone_size: NA; j_call: TRBJ2-1; d_call: NA; cdr3_nt: TGTGCCAGCAGCCCGAGGGACTTCTCCTCCTACAATGAGCAGTTCTTC; cdr3_aa: CASSPRDFSSYNEQFF
v_call: TRBV7-3; clone_size: few; j_call: TRBJ1-2; d_call: NA; cdr3_nt: TGTGCCAGCACTTTGGAGGGGGTCAAGAACTATGACTATGGCTACACCTTC; cdr3_aa: CASTLEGVKNYDYGYTF
v_call: TRBV27; clone_size: NA; j_call: TRBJ2-1; d_call: NA; cdr3_nt: TGTGCCAGCAGTTTAGGGGGGCACTACAATGAGCAGTTCTTC; cdr3_aa: CASSLGGHYNEQFF
v_call: TRBV28; clone_size: NA; j_call: TRBJ2-4; d_call: TRBD1; cdr3_nt: TGTGCCAGCACCACTGGTGCAGGGGGCTTTAATAACATTCAGTACTTC; cdr3_aa: CASTTGAGGFNNIQYF
v_call: TRBV30; clone_size: NA; j_call: TRBJ2-6; d_call: NA; cdr3_nt: TGTGCCTGGAGAGGTGGGTCTCCCTCTGGGGCCAACGTCCTGACTTTC; cdr3_aa: CAWRGGSPSGANVLTF
v_call: TRBV6-2/TRBV6-3; clone_size: NA; j_call: TRBJ2-2; d_call: TRBD2; cdr3_nt: TGTGCCAGCAGTTACTCCACTAGCGGGGCGCAGAACACCGGGGAGCTGTTTTTT; cdr3_aa: CASSYSTSGAQNTGELFF
v_call: TRBV7-9; clone_size: NA; j_call: TRBJ2-5; d_call: TRBD2; cdr3_nt: TGTGCCAGCAGCACCGGGACTAGAAATGAACAAGAGACCCAGTACTTC; cdr3_aa: CASSTGTRNEQETQYF
v_call: TRBV4-3; clone_size: NA; j_call: TRBJ1-1; d_call: TRBD1; cdr3_nt: TGCGCCAGCAGCCAAGTCTTAGGGACAGGGGGCAGGCGGGGGGCCTTGAACACTGAAGCTTTCTTT; cdr3_aa: CASSQVLGTGGRRGALNTEAFF
v_call: TRBV6-2/TRBV6-3; clone_size: NA; j_call: TRBJ2-3; d_call: TRBD2; cdr3_nt: TGTGCCAGCAGTTACTCGAGCCGGGACTATGTGGCGGGTACGCAGTATTTT; cdr3_aa: CASSYSSRDYVAGTQYF
v_call: TRBV7-2; clone_size: NA; j_call: TRBJ2-3; d_call: NA; cdr3_nt: TGTGCCAGCAGCTCGCTACGCACAGATACGCAGTATTTT; cdr3_aa: CASSSLRTDTQYF
v_call: TRBV7-3; clone_size: NA; j_call: TRBJ2-2; d_call: TRBD1; cdr3_nt: TGTGCCAGCAGCTCTTGGCAGGGGGTGACGACCGGGGAGCTGTTTTTT; cdr3_aa: CASSSWQGVTTGELFF
v_call: TRBV3-1/TRBV3-2; clone_size: NA; j_call: TRBJ2-2; d_call: NA; cdr3_nt: TGTGCCAGCAGCCAAGCGCTAAAATCCATCGGGGAGCTGTTTTTT; cdr3_aa: CASSQALKSIGELFF
v_call: TRBV6-5; clone_size: NA; j_call: TRBJ2-7; d_call: NA; cdr3_nt: TGTGCCAGCAGACAGGGATCCTACGAGCAGTACTTC; cdr3_aa: CASRQGSYEQYF
v_call: TRBV11-2; clone_size: NA; j_call: TRBJ1-1; d_call: TRBD1; cdr3_nt: TGTGCCAGCAGCTTAAGGGGAAGAGGGCGGGACAGGGGAACTGAAGCTTTCTTT; cdr3_aa: CASSLRGRGRDRGTEAFF
v_call: TRBV20-1; clone_size: NA; j_call: TRBJ1-1; d_call: NA; cdr3_nt: TGCAGTGCTAGGGGGGGTACTGAAGCTTTCTTT; cdr3_aa: CSARGGTEAFF
v_call: TRBV19; clone_size: NA; j_call: TRBJ2-7; d_call: TRBD2; cdr3_nt: TGTGCCAGTAATACTAGCGGGCACTCCGAAGGGCAGTACTTC; cdr3_aa: CASNTSGHSEGQYF
v_call: TRBV11-2; clone_size: NA; j_call: TRBJ2-3; d_call: TRBD1; cdr3_nt: TGTGCCAGCAGCTTAAGGCCCGTCAGGGGGCGCACAGATACGCAGTATTTT; cdr3_aa: CASSLRPVRGRTDTQYF
v_call: TRBV14; clone_size: few; j_call: TRBJ2-3; d_call: NA; cdr3_nt: TGTGCCAGCAGCCAAGAGGTCAGGGGGAGGGATACGCAGTATTTT; cdr3_aa: CASSQEVRGRDTQYF
v_call: TRBV7-2; clone_size: NA; j_call: TRBJ2-7; d_call: NA; cdr3_nt: TGTGCCAGCAGCTTGAACAGGGACAAATACGAGCAGTACTTC; cdr3_aa: CASSLNRDKYEQYF
v_call: TRBV19; clone_size: NA; j_call: TRBJ1-4; d_call: TRBD1; cdr3_nt: TGTGCCAGTAGTAATGCAGGGGGCCGCAGTAATGAAAAACTGTTTTTT; cdr3_aa: CASSNAGGRSNEKLFF
v_call: TRBV2; clone_size: NA; j_call: TRBJ2-5; d_call: NA; cdr3_nt: TGTGCCAGCCAGGACAGCAGTACGGGAGAGACCCAGTACTTC; cdr3_aa: CASQDSSTGETQYF
v_call: TRBV5-6; clone_size: once; j_call: TRBJ1-2; d_call: TRBD1; cdr3_nt: TGTGCCAGCAGCAAGCAGGGGGCGAACTATGGCTACACCTTC; cdr3_aa: CASSKQGANYGYTF
v_call: TRBV12-5; clone_size: NA; j_call: TRBJ1-2; d_call: NA; cdr3_nt: TGTGCTAGTGGTTTGGTATTCGGGGACGGCTACACCTTC; cdr3_aa: CASGLVFGDGYTF
v_call: TRBV6-1; clone_size: many; j_call: TRBJ1-5; d_call: NA; cdr3_nt: TGTGCCAGCAGTGAATATGTGGGTAATCAGCCCCAGCATTTT; cdr3_aa: CASSEYVGNQPQHF
v_call: TRBV5-1; clone_size: NA; j_call: TRBJ2-4; d_call: NA; cdr3_nt: TGCGCCAGCAGCTTGGAAGGGGTGAACATTCAGTACTTC; cdr3_aa: CASSLEGVNIQYF
v_call: TRBV11-2; clone_size: NA; j_call: TRBJ2-2; d_call: NA; cdr3_nt: TGTGCCAGCAGCTACCTCGTTGGGGGTTTGAGGGCCGGGGAGCTGTTTTTT; cdr3_aa: CASSYLVGGLRAGELFF
v_call: TRBV9; clone_size: NA; j_call: TRBJ1-2; d_call: NA; cdr3_nt: TGTGCCAGCAGCCCCCGACTTACAGCTAACTATGGCTACACCTTC; cdr3_aa: CASSPRLTANYGYTF
v_call: TRBV10-1; clone_size: NA; j_call: TRBJ2-1; d_call: TRBD2; cdr3_nt: TGCGCCAGCAGTGAGTATACTAGCGGGGCCCAGCAGTTCTTC; cdr3_aa: CASSEYTSGAQQFF
v_call: TRBV19; clone_size: NA; j_call: TRBJ2-7; d_call: TRBD1; cdr3_nt: TGTGCCAGTAGTATAGCGGGACAGGGAACGTCCGAGCAGTACTTC; cdr3_aa: CASSIAGQGTSEQYF
v_call: TRBV7-9; clone_size: NA; j_call: TRBJ2-6; d_call: TRBD1; cdr3_nt: TGTGCCAGCAGCTTAAAAAACGACAGGGTACATTCTGGGGCCAACGTCCTGACTTTC; cdr3_aa: CASSLKNDRVHSGANVLTF
v_call: TRBV5-6; clone_size: NA; j_call: TRBJ2-5; d_call: NA; cdr3_nt: TGTGCCAGCAGCTTGGGGGGTTTCCAAGAGACCCAGTACTTC; cdr3_aa: CASSLGGFQETQYF
v_call: TRBV18; clone_size: NA; j_call: TRBJ1-6; d_call: TRBD1; cdr3_nt: TGTGCCAGCTCCCAACCGCAGGGACAGTATAATTCACCCCTCCACTTT; cdr3_aa: CASSQPQGQYNSPLHF
v_call: TRBV14; clone_size: NA; j_call: TRBJ2-7; d_call: TRBD2; cdr3_nt: TGTGCCAGCAGCAACCGGGACGGGAGGGACGAGCAGTACTTC; cdr3_aa: CASSNRDGRDEQYF
v_call: TRBV10-3; clone_size: NA; j_call: TRBJ2-7; d_call: TRBD1; cdr3_nt: TGTGCCAGCACTTCAGACAGGGCCTACGAGCAGTACTTC; cdr3_aa: CASTSDRAYEQYF
v_call: TRBV28; clone_size: NA; j_call: TRBJ1-1; d_call: TRBD1; cdr3_nt: TGTGCCAGCTATGCCGCGGGACAGGGTACCACTGAAGCTTTCTTT; cdr3_aa: CASYAAGQGTTEAFF
v_call: TRBV12-5; clone_size: NA; j_call: TRBJ1-1; d_call: NA; cdr3_nt: TGTGCTAGTGGTTTGGACACATTCACTGAAGCTTTCTTT; cdr3_aa: CASGLDTFTEAFF
v_call: TRBV9; clone_size: NA; j_call: TRBJ2-1; d_call: NA; cdr3_nt: TGTGCCAGCAGCCTCCTTCTGGGGTCCTACAATGAGCAGTTCTTC; cdr3_aa: CASSLLLGSYNEQFF
v_call: TRBV19; clone_size: NA; j_call: TRBJ1-4; d_call: TRBD1; cdr3_nt: TGTGCCAGTACCCGTACCACAGGGGCGGCGGATGAAAAACTGTTTTTT; cdr3_aa: CASTRTTGAADEKLFF
v_call: TRBV18; clone_size: NA; j_call: TRBJ2-5; d_call: TRBD2; cdr3_nt: TGTGCCAGCTCACCACGACTAGCAGAAATGGAGACCCAGTACTTC; cdr3_aa: CASSPRLAEMETQYF
v_call: TRBV5-6; clone_size: NA; j_call: TRBJ1-2; d_call: NA; cdr3_nt: TGTGCCAGCAGAAGCAGGGTAATGACTTATTATGGCTACACCTTC; cdr3_aa: CASRSRVMTYYGYTF
v_call: TRBV25-1; clone_size: NA; j_call: TRBJ2-2; d_call: TRBD1; cdr3_nt: TGTGCCAGCAGTGAATGGGGACAGCTAAGTATCTCCACCGGGGAGCTGTTTTTT; cdr3_aa: CASSEWGQLSISTGELFF
v_call: TRBV6-2/TRBV6-3; clone_size: NA; j_call: TRBJ1-6; d_call: NA; cdr3_nt: TGTGCCAGCAGCCTAATACAAGATTCACCCCTCCACTTT; cdr3_aa: CASSLIQDSPLHF
v_call: TRBV4-1; clone_size: few; j_call: TRBJ1-1; d_call: NA; cdr3_nt: TGCGCCAGCAGCCACCCGAGACAGGCCACTGAAGCTTTCTTT; cdr3_aa: CASSHPRQATEAFF
v_call: TRBV19; clone_size: NA; j_call: TRBJ2-3; d_call: NA; cdr3_nt: TGTGCCAGTAGGGGTGCGGGACCGCTTACAGATACGCAGTATTTT; cdr3_aa: CASRGAGPLTDTQYF
v_call: TRBV18; clone_size: NA; j_call: TRBJ1-4; d_call: NA; cdr3_nt: TGTGCCAGCTCACTGGACAGTAATGAAAAACTGTTTTTT; cdr3_aa: CASSLDSNEKLFF
v_call: TRBV6-5; clone_size: once; j_call: TRBJ2-3; d_call: NA; cdr3_nt: TGTGCCAGCAGTTTTACAGGGTCTAGCACAGATACGCAGTATTTT; cdr3_aa: CASSFTGSSTDTQYF
v_call: TRBV4-3; clone_size: NA; j_call: TRBJ2-3; d_call: TRBD1; cdr3_nt: TGCGCCAGCAGCCTGCGGACAGGAGCGGATACGCAGTATTTT; cdr3_aa: CASSLRTGADTQYF
v_call: TRBV24-1; clone_size: NA; j_call: TRBJ2-1; d_call: NA; cdr3_nt: TGTGCCACCAGTGCCTTCTCAGTGGGGGCCTCGAATGAGCAGTTCTTC; cdr3_aa: CATSAFSVGASNEQFF
v_call: TRBV5-1; clone_size: NA; j_call: TRBJ2-2; d_call: TRBD1; cdr3_nt: TGCGCCAGCAGCTGGGACAGGGGGAGGGAGCTGTTTTTT; cdr3_aa: CASSWDRGRELFF